This T cell receptor beta chain was recorded in a study of T cell responses to AZD1222 COVID-19 vaccine. Findings and caveats of the study: Vaccine-associated CD4 TCRs ranged over spike, dominating at 160-218 and 743-854. Clonal diversity was possibly underestimated; the donors were predominantly white British and more often female. Sampling that yielded the repertoires occurred only after the peak T cell response. Baseline serology detected seropositivity in only six or seven AZD1222 recipients.

The V gene lost 6 bases and the J gene lost 6 bases, with 11 bases spanning the gap. The CDR3 covers 13 residues. Germline assignment: CDR1 MNHEY and CDR2 SVGAGI. This clone was picked up a small number of times. Its specificity is not known. Produced via immunoSEQ multiplex PCR; TCRdb's table is partial and in-frame only. The sample lists under 95,000 clones; over 75% were seen once. V gene TRBV6-5 combines with J gene TRBJ2-2; perhaps TRBD1 as D (5 bases). The sequence derives from an adult in good health. The sequencing used peripheral blood, collected on day 0 of AZD1222 vaccination. The CDR3 DNA is TGTGCCAGCAGGGGGCCAAACCCCGGGGAGCTGTTTTTT. As protein: CASRGPNPGELFF.